A single sample gave rise to the 31 T cell receptor beta chains below, sequenced in a study of T cell clonotyping in hematopoietic cell transplantation. The repertoire was sequenced with immunoSEQ multiplex PCR; TCRdb's copy has only in-frame clones and lacks some. This repertoire shows 35,000 to 45,000 clones, 85% to 95% found once; its top ten account for around 1.6%. Time point of the sample: recipient sample about 28 days before transplant, after cytoreduction. The sequences come from peripheral blood mononuclear cells, collected before stem cell transplant. All receptors come from a man aged 40-49 years with chronic myeloid leukemia. Some clones in this sample may be carry-over from other donors' samples.

J is TRBJ2-2 and V is TRBV19; D call uncertain. Trimming pared 10 bases from V and 6 bases from J, leaving 27 bases between. Germline CDR1 reads LNHDA; CDR2 reads SQIVND (reference sequence). The CDR3 covers 17 residues. The CDR3 is CAISPGPYSEFAGELFF. In nucleotides, the CDR3 is TGTGCCATCTCACCCGGGCCCTACTCTGAATTTGCCGGGGAGCTGTTTTTT.

This clone has just one count. In DNA form, the CDR3 reads TGTGCCAGCAGCCCAACGGGACTGGGGGGCACTGAAGCTTTCTTT. It codes for CASSPTGLGGTEAFF. The V and J genes are TRBV7-6 and TRBJ1-1, with D perhaps TRBD1 (5 bases). V was trimmed by 5 bases and J by 4 bases, leaving 17 bases between them. The CDR3 loop spans 15 amino acids. CDR1 and CDR2 (germline): SGHVS, FNYEAQ.

V gene TRBV5-8 combines with J gene TRBJ2-7, with no clear D. The V end was cut by 4 bases, the J end by 3 bases, with 17 bases between. The CDR3 is made up of 15 amino acids. From germline, CDR1 is SGHTS and CDR2 YDEGEE. The CDR3 is CASSDTRRKGYEQYF. The CDR3 DNA reads TGTGCCAGCAGCGATACGAGAAGGAAGGGCTACGAGCAGTACTTC. The entire variable domain, with the rest obtained from reference TRBV5-8 and TRBJ2-7, is as follows: EAGVTQSPTHLIKTRGQQATLRCSPISGHTSVYWYQQALGLGLQFLLWYDEGEERNRGNFPPRFSGRQFPNYSSELNVNALELEDSALYLCASSDTRRKGYEQYFGPGTRLTVT.

The V gene is TRBV30, the J gene TRBJ1-6; the D is unclear. Trimming took 4 bases from V and 7 from J, leaving 8 bases between them. This CDR3 comprises 12 residues. The germline CDR1 and CDR2 sequences are GTSNPN and SVGIG (reference sequence). In DNA, the CDR3 is TGTGCCTGGACAGCGTTAAATTCACCCCTCCACTTT. The encoded protein is CAWTALNSPLHF.

The chain employs TRBV11-1 and TRBJ2-7, with 10 bases fitting TRBD2. V lost 0 bases and J lost 3; bases outside the gene matches: 11. Germline V lookup: CDR1 SGHAT, CDR2 FQDESV (reference sequence). CDR3 size: 18 residues. CDR3 sequence: CASSLARTSGARSYEQYF. CDR3 sequence (DNA): TGTGCCAGCAGCTTAGCGCGGACTAGCGGTGCACGGAGCTACGAGCAGTACTTC.

The chain links TRBV5-5 to TRBJ1-5, with D perhaps TRBD1 (6 bases). V lost 3 bases to trimming and J lost 0 bases, with 16 bases between them. Germline lookup yields CDR1 SGHKS and CDR2 YYEKEE (reference sequence). The CDR3 contains 17 residues. The CDR3, as DNA: TGTGCCAGCAGCTCAGGGGAGATGAGGAATAGCAATCAGCCCCAGCATTTT. Its translation is CASSSGEMRNSNQPQHF.

This clone was seen only a few times. The rearrangement uses TRBV7-9 and TRBJ2-7; D is unresolved. CDR1 and CDR2 from the germline V gene are SEHNR and FQNEAQ (reference sequence). The CDR3 extends over 13 amino acids. V was shortened by 6 bases and J by 4 bases, with 13 bases between the two germline ends. For the CDR3, the DNA is TGTGCCAGCAGGCCCCAACTGGGGTACGAGCAGTACTTC. Translated: CASRPQLGYEQYF.

The chain couples TRBV5-1 to TRBJ1-3; D is possibly TRBD1 (6 bases). The CDR3 spans 15 residues. Germline CDR1 is SGHRS and CDR2 is YFSETQ. V dropped 2 bases and J dropped 0 bases, with 9 bases sitting between them. For the CDR3, the DNA is TGCGCCAGCAGCTTAGGACAGAGCTCTGGAAACACCATATATTTT. This encodes CASSLGQSSGNTIYF.

The CDR3 is CASSRGTSGRTDTQYF. In DNA form, the CDR3 reads TGTGCCAGCAGCAGAGGGACTAGCGGGAGGACAGATACGCAGTATTTT. The J gene is TRBJ2-3, the V gene TRBV11-3, with 15 nucleotides matching TRBD2. This CDR3 region has 16 residues. Trimming at V came to 5 bases and at J to 3 bases, leaving 3 bases not matched to a gene. Germline CDR1 SGHNT, CDR2 YENEEA.

The genes are TRBV4-1 and TRBJ1-5; D is ambiguous. The CDR3 has 13 residues. The V gene lost 4 bases and the J gene lost 7 bases, with 11 bases spanning the gap. Germline loops: CDR1 MGHRA, CDR2 YSYEKL. The CDR3 loop is CASSPRTDQPQHF. CDR3 nucleotide sequence: TGCGCCAGCAGCCCCCGAACGGACCAGCCCCAGCATTTT.

The chain is built from TRBV7-2 and TRBJ1-6; the match to TRBD1 covers 7 bases. V shed 5 bases and J 7 bases; nucleotides not matched to a gene: 5. CDR1 SGHTA and CDR2 FQGNSA come from the germline V gene. The CDR3 contains 14 residues. The CDR3 DNA follows: TGTGCCAGCAGCCCAGGGGGATCGAATTCACCCCTCCACTTT. It is translated as CASSPGGSNSPLHF. Based on the CDR3 plus reference TRBV7-2 and TRBJ1-6, the full variable domain is GAGVSQSPSNKVTEKGKDVELRCDPISGHTALYWYRQSLGQGLEFLIYFQGNSAPDKSGLPSDRFSAERTGGSVSTLTIQRTQQEDSAVYLCASSPGGSNSPLHFGNGTRLTVT.

The chain's CDR3 is CASTSGGRGGQPQHF. The CDR3 bases are TGTGCCAGCACCTCCGGGGGAAGGGGAGGACAGCCCCAGCATTTT. The chain carries TRBV28 and TRBJ1-5; D possibly corresponds to TRBD1 (5 bases). Germline V gene data show CDR1 as MDHEN and CDR2 as SYDVKM. The CDR3 is made up of 15 amino acids. Trimming took off 7 bases at V and 7 bases at J, with 20 bases between the two ends.

The genes are TRBV30 and TRBJ1-6; possibly TRBD1 for D (6 bases). V lost 4 bases, J lost 10 bases, and 11 bases lay in between. The germline gives CDR1 GTSNPN, CDR2 SVGIG (reference sequence). This CDR3 is built from 12 residues. The CDR3 bases are TGTGCCTGGAAGGGGGTAGGATCACCCCTCCACTTT. Translating gives CAWKGVGSPLHF.

The chain combines TRBV28 with TRBJ2-6, with D unresolved. Trimming stripped 7 bases from V and 0 bases from J, with 10 bases between. Germline loops: CDR1 MDHEN, CDR2 SYDVKM. CDR3 length: 15 residues. The CDR3, as DNA: TGTGCCAGCAATACGGAACTCTCTGGGGCCAACGTCCTGACTTTC. This encodes CASNTELSGANVLTF.

The chain recombines TRBV28 with TRBJ1-2; 9 positions match TRBD1. After removal of 1 base from V and 8 bases from J, the junction contained 14 bases not matched to a gene. This CDR3 region has 17 residues. Germline V CDR1 and CDR2: MDHEN, SYDVKM. The CDR3 protein is CASSLSRTGDRGRGYTF. The CDR3, as DNA: TGTGCCAGCAGTTTATCTAGGACAGGGGACAGAGGACGAGGCTACACCTTC.

The chain recombines TRBV5-6 with TRBJ2-6; 7 bases match TRBD1. Looked up from germline, CDR1 is SGHDT and CDR2 is YYEEEE. J was trimmed by 0 bases and V by 3 bases; bases with no gene match: 3. The CDR3 covers 16 residues. The DNA for the CDR3 is TGTGCCAGCAGCTCGGGGACAGCCTCTGGGGCCAACGTCCTGACTTTC. Its translation: CASSSGTASGANVLTF.

This clone was detected only once. The genes are TRBV30 and TRBJ2-5, with D maybe TRBD1 (6 bases). Between the trimmed V and J ends, which lost 3 bases and 5 bases, there was a span of 13 bases. Germline V lookup: CDR1 GTSNPN, CDR2 SVGIG (reference sequence). CDR3 size: 13 residues. The CDR3 nucleotides read TGTGCCTGGAGGCTACAGGGTTCTGAGACCCAGTACTTC. Protein sequence: CAWRLQGSETQYF.

The rearrangement uses TRBV5-1 and TRBJ1-1, with D perhaps TRBD1 (6 bases). V was clipped by 7 bases and J by 9 bases, with 19 bases between them. The CDR3 covers 13 residues. The germline gives CDR1 SGHRS, CDR2 YFSETQ. The CDR3 loop reads CASAAVAGVKAFF. CDR3 DNA: TGCGCCAGCGCCGCGGTTGCAGGGGTAAAAGCTTTCTTT.

This clone was detected once. V is TRBV5-6 and J is TRBJ1-4, with 8 bases that match TRBD1. The CDR3 loop spans 14 amino acids. Germline CDR1 SGHDT, CDR2 YYEEEE. V was clipped by 4 bases and J by 6 bases; unmatched bases: 5. This chain's CDR3 is CASSPTGVDEKLFF. CDR3 coding DNA: TGTGCCAGCAGCCCGACAGGGGTTGATGAAAAACTGTTTTTT.

This rearrangement joins TRBV5-1 to TRBJ2-3, with 7 bases that match TRBD1. This CDR3 spans 16 amino acids. CDR1 is SGHRS, CDR2 YFSETQ, per germline. The trim removed 4 bases at V and 2 bases at J, leaving 10 bases unmatched. In DNA form, the CDR3 reads TGCGCCAGCAGCCCAACAGGGGCCGCATACACAGATACGCAGTATTTT. Translated, it gives CASSPTGAAYTDTQYF.

The rearrangement joins TRBV4-3 to TRBJ2-3; 14 bases agree with TRBD2. Trimming took 3 bases from V and 5 from J; bases not matched to a gene: 7. CDR1 and CDR2 (germline): LGHNA, YSLEER. This CDR3 is 17 amino acids long. The CDR3 region has the DNA TGCGCCAGCAGCCAGCGACTAGCGGGGGGGCCGAGAGATACGCAGTATTTT. This translates into CASSQRLAGGPRDTQYF.

J is TRBJ2-3 and V is TRBV6-1; D gene unclear. Germline-derived CDR1 and CDR2 are MNHNS and SASEGT. Between the trimmed V and J ends, which lost 0 bases and 2 bases, there was a span of 3 bases. This CDR3 is 13 amino acids long. The CDR3 sequence: CASSEAFTDTQYF. The CDR3 DNA is TGTGCCAGCAGTGAAGCTTTCACAGATACGCAGTATTTT.

The chain's CDR3 is CASSDTGQGGVYGYTF. CDR3 coding DNA: TGTGCCAGCAGTGATACCGGACAGGGTGGAGTCTATGGCTACACCTTC. The J gene is TRBJ1-2, the V gene TRBV6-4, with TRBD1 matching over 8 bases. The CDR3 consists of 16 residues. Unmatched junction bases numbered 10, after V lost 3 bases and J lost 4 bases. Germline values: CDR1 MRHNA, CDR2 SNTAGT.

The J gene is TRBJ2-1, the V gene TRBV5-8; no clear D. This CDR3 spans 13 amino acids. Germline V CDR1 and CDR2: SGHTS, YDEGEE. The ends were cut back, 0 bases at V and 4 bases at J, with 5 bases in the middle. The CDR3 DNA follows: TGTGCCAGCAGCTTGGCCAGTTACAATGAGCAGTTCTTC. It translates to CASSLASYNEQFF.

The table lists this clone with a few counts. The J gene is TRBJ1-4, the V gene TRBV5-1, with a possible D match to TRBD1 (5 bases). Trimming took 5 bases from V and 7 from J, leaving 15 bases between them. The CDR3 has 14 residues. Germline V lookup: CDR1 SGHRS, CDR2 YFSETQ. CDR3 residues: CASSPPWGSEKLFF. Here the CDR3 DNA reads TGCGCCAGCAGTCCTCCCTGGGGCTCTGAAAAACTGTTTTTT.

This chain connects TRBV5-1 to TRBJ1-1, with 8 bases that match TRBD1. CDR1 and CDR2 (germline): SGHRS, YFSETQ. Unmatched junction bases numbered 8, after V lost 3 bases and J lost 4 bases. This CDR3 region has 15 residues. The CDR3 sequence: CASSSPGQEGTEAFF. The CDR3 DNA reads TGCGCCAGCAGCTCTCCGGGACAGGAGGGCACTGAAGCTTTCTTT.

The chain combines TRBV28 with TRBJ1-5; D gene unclear. V lost 6 bases to trimming and J lost 1 base, with 10 bases between them. This CDR3 spans 14 amino acids. Germline CDR1 MDHEN, CDR2 SYDVKM. The chain's CDR3 is CASSPGGSNQPQHF. In DNA, the CDR3 is TGTGCCAGCAGCCCTGGAGGCAGCAATCAGCCCCAGCATTTT.

The CDR3 region has the DNA TGTGCCAGCAGTTCCTATCAGGAGCCATACGAGCAGTACTTC. It is translated as CASSSYQEPYEQYF. J is TRBJ2-5 and V is TRBV28; D remains unclear. The DNA end is a closer match to TRBJ2-7, so the J assignment may be wrong. This CDR3 has 14 amino acids. Per the germline V gene, CDR1 is MDHEN and CDR2 is SYDVKM.

This rearrangement joins TRBV7-2 to TRBJ1-5; D is perhaps TRBD1 (6 bases). The V end lost 3 bases, the J end lost 7 bases, and 13 bases lay between the germline ends. The germline gives CDR1 SGHTA, CDR2 FQGNSA. The CDR3 runs to 14 residues. The CDR3 protein is CASSFRQEGQPQHF. CDR3 bases: TGTGCCAGCAGCTTTCGACAGGAAGGGCAGCCCCAGCATTTT.

This clone has just one count. The V and J genes are TRBV30 and TRBJ2-5, with D possibly TRBD2 on 6 matching bases. V lost 3 bases and J 3 bases, leaving 11 bases between the germline ends. Per germline, CDR1 GTSNPN and CDR2 SVGIG (reference sequence). This CDR3 is 13 amino acids long. In DNA, the CDR3 is TGTGCCTGGAGAGGGACTTTTAAAGAGACCCAGTACTTC. Amino acids: CAWRGTFKETQYF.

V gene TRBV7-2 combines with J gene TRBJ1-2, with D perhaps matching TRBD1 (6 bases). V lost 4 bases and J 3 bases, leaving 12 bases between the germline ends. Germline CDR1 is SGHTA and CDR2 is FQGNSA. This CDR3 spans 14 amino acids. The CDR3 here is CASSSLGHYYGYTF. In nucleotides, the CDR3 is TGTGCCAGCAGCTCGCTGGGACACTACTATGGCTACACCTTC.